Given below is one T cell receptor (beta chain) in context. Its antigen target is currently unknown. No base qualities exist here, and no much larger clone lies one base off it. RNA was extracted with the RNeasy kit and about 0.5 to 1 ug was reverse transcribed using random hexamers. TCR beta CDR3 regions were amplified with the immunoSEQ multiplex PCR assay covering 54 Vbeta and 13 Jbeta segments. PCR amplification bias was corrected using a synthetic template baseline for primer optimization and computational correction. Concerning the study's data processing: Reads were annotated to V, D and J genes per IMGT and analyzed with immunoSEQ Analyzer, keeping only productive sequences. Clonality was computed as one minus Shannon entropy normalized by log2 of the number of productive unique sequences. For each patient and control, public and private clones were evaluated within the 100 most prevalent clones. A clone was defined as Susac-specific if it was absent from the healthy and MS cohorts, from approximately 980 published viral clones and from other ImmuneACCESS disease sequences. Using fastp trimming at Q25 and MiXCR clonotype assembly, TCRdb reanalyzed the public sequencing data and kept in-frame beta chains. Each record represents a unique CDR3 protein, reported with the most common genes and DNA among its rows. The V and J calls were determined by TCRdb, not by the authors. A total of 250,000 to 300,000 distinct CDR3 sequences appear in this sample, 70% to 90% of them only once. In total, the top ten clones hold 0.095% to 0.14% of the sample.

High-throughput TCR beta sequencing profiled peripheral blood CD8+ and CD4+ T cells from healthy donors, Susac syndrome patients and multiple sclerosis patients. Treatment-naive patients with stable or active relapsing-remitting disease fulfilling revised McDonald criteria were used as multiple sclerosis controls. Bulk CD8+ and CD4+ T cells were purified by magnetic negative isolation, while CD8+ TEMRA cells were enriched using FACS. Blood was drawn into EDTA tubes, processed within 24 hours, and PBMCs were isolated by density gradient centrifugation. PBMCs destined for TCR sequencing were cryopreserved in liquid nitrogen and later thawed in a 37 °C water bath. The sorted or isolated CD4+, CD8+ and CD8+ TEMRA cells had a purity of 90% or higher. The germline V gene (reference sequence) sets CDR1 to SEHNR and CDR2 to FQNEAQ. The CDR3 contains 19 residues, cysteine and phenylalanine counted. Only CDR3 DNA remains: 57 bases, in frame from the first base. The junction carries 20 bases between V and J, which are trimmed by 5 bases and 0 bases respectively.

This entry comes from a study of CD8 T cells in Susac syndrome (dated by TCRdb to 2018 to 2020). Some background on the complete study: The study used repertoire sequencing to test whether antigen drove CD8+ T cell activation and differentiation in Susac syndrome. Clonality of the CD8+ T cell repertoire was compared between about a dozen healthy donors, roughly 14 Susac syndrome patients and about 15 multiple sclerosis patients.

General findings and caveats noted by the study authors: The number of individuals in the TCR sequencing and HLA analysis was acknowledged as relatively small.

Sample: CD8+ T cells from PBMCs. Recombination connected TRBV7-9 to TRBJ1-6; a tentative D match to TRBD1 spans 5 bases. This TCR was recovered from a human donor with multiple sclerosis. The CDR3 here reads CASSPDPTARDSYNSPLHF. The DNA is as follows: TGTGCCAGCAGCCCCGATCCGACAGCTCGAGACTCCTATAATTCACCCCTCCACTTT.